The 14 T cell receptor beta chains presented below share a single source sample, sequenced in a study of cytomegalovirus exposure and HLA in healthy donors. Primers for the PCR totalled 60 Vbeta and 13 Jbeta. Data came from immunoSEQ multiplex PCR; TCRdb stores just in-frame clones and leaves some out. The table lists 150,000 or so clones, around 67% of them singletons. The specimen was PBMCs. These receptor sequences come from a man between 18 and 29 years old in good health and CMV-seropositive.

The chain carries TRBV19 and TRBJ2-3; 12 bases are a match to TRBD2. J lost 3 bases, V lost 8 bases, and 9 bases had no gene match. This CDR3 is built from 16 residues. CDR1 LNHDA and CDR2 SQIVND come from the germline V gene (reference sequence). The CDR3 reads CASGRLAGVRTDTQYF. CDR3 coding DNA: TGTGCCAGTGGAAGACTAGCGGGGGTGCGGACAGATACGCAGTATTTT.

The chain is built from TRBV7-2 and TRBJ2-7; 9 nucleotides agree with TRBD2. Germline V gene sequence: CDR1 SGHTA, CDR2 FQGNSA. The ends lost 1 base at V and 2 bases at J; junction bases unmatched: 0. The CDR3 runs 14 residues. The CDR3 DNA is TGTGCCAGCAGCTTAGGACTAGCGGCCTACGAGCAGTACTTC. Encoded protein: CASSLGLAAYEQYF.

The gene calls are TRBV6-1 and TRBJ2-2; 12 positions match TRBD2. CDR3 length: 15 amino acids. V trimming: 5 bases; J trimming: 7 bases; junction bases outside the gene matches: 5. Germline V gene sequence: CDR1 MNHNS, CDR2 SASEGT. The CDR3 DNA follows: TGTGCCAGCAGTCCTAGCGGGGGGGCAATCGGGGAGCTGTTTTTT. Its protein product is CASSPSGGAIGELFF.

The DNA of the CDR3 is TGTGCCAGCAGCTACCGGGAGGCTACGCAGTATTTT. This codes for CASSYREATQYF. The chain links TRBV5-8 to TRBJ2-3, with 7 bases fitting TRBD2. The CDR3 has 12 amino acids. V lost 3 bases to trimming and J lost 8 bases; unmatched junction nucleotides: 3. Germline CDR1 is SGHTS and CDR2 is YDEGEE.

The chain uses TRBV11-2 and TRBJ2-3; TRBD2 matches at 11 bases. The germline V gene encodes CDR1 SGHAT and CDR2 FQNNGV. With V trimmed by 5 bases and J by 3 bases, 10 bases remained unmatched. The CDR3 totals 17 residues. The CDR3 coding sequence is TGTGCCAGCAGCCATAGCGGGGGGGCCGCTACTACAGATACGCAGTATTTT. Translating it yields CASSHSGGAATTDTQYF. Variable domain in full (rest from reference TRBV11-2 and TRBJ2-3): EAGVAQSPRYKIIEKRQSVAFWCNPISGHATLYWYQQILGQGPKLLIQFQNNGVVDDSQLPKDRFSAERLKGVDSTLKIQPAKLEDSAVYLCASSHSGGAATTDTQYFGPGTRLTVL.

The chain couples TRBV4-1 to TRBJ2-5; D perhaps matches TRBD2 (6 bases). The better agreement between TRBJ2-7 and the DNA end casts doubt on the J call. The germline V gene has CDR1 MGHRA and CDR2 YSYEKL. The length of the CDR3 is 15 residues. This chain's CDR3 is CASSPRDSRSYEQYF. In DNA, the CDR3 is TGCGCCAGCAGCCCGAGGGACTCGAGGAGTTACGAGCAGTACTTC.

This clone was found a few times. The chain couples TRBV2 to TRBJ1-5; 7 bases map to TRBD1. CDR1 is SNHLY, CDR2 FYNNEI, per germline. The CDR3 loop spans 12 amino acids. J gave up 5 bases and V 6 bases, and 1 base lay outside the gene matches. CDR3 in DNA: TGTGCCAGCAGCACAGGGGATCAGCCCCAGCATTTT. This encodes CASSTGDQPQHF.

CDR3 in amino acids: CASSRGTGGRWETQYF. The CDR3 DNA reads TGTGCCAGCAGTCGAGGGACAGGGGGCCGGTGGGAGACCCAGTACTTC. V usage is TRBV5-6 and J usage is TRBJ2-5; 12 bases match TRBD1. CDR3 length equals 16 residues. Trimming cost V 5 bases and J 5 bases; bases outside gene matches: 10. Germline CDR1 is SGHDT and CDR2 is YYEEEE. Together with reference TRBV5-6 and TRBJ2-5, the CDR3 gives the full variable domain: DAGVTQSPTHLIKTRGQQVTLRCSPKSGHDTVSWYQQALGQGPQFIFQYYEEEERQRGNFPDRFSGHQFPNYSSELNVNALLLGDSALYLCASSRGTGGRWETQYFGPGTRLLVL.

J is TRBJ2-2 and V is TRBV7-8; unclear D gene. CDR3 size: 14 residues. CDR1 and CDR2 (germline): SGHVS, FQNEAQ. V lost 8 bases, J lost 2 bases, and 12 bases lay in between. The CDR3 nucleotides are TGTGCCAGCTGCCGGGTCTACAACACCGGGGAGCTGTTTTTT. Its translation: CASCRVYNTGELFF. The full variable domain, its missing parts supplied by reference TRBV7-8 and TRBJ2-2, is GAGVSQSPRYKVAKRGQDVALRCDPISGHVSLFWYQQALGQGPEFLTYFQNEAQLDKSGLPSDRFFAERPEGSVSTLKIQRTQQEDSAVYLCASCRVYNTGELFFGEGSRLTVL.

The chain has TRBV7-8 and TRBJ2-1, with 8 bases lining up with TRBD1. Trimming at V came to 5 bases and at J to 1 base, leaving 10 bases not matched to a gene. The length of the CDR3 is 17 residues. Looked up from germline, CDR1 is SGHVS and CDR2 is FQNEAQ. DNA for the CDR3: TGTGCCAGCAGCCCTTGGAGTCAGGGGGCATCCTACAATGAGCAGTTCTTC. This gives the protein CASSPWSQGASYNEQFF. Filled out from reference TRBV7-8 and TRBJ2-1, the complete variable domain reads GAGVSQSPRYKVAKRGQDVALRCDPISGHVSLFWYQQALGQGPEFLTYFQNEAQLDKSGLPSDRFFAERPEGSVSTLKIQRTQQEDSAVYLCASSPWSQGASYNEQFFGPGTRLTVL.

This clone came up once. The J gene is TRBJ2-5, the V gene TRBV28; 7 bases line up with TRBD1. V was clipped by 6 bases and J by 7 bases; unmatched bases: 5. The germline V gene encodes CDR1 MDHEN and CDR2 SYDVKM. The CDR3 has 12 amino acids. The CDR3 region has the DNA TGTGCCAGCAGGCCGGCAGGGGGGACCCAGTACTTC. Translating it yields CASRPAGGTQYF.

V gene TRBV11-1 combines with J gene TRBJ1-4; TRBD1 is a possible D gene (6 bases). CDR1 and CDR2 from the germline V gene are SGHAT and FQDESV (reference sequence). V gave up 5 bases and J gave up 0 bases, with 13 bases separating them. The CDR3 covers 16 residues. The CDR3 nucleotides read TGTGCCAGCAGCACCGGGACATACGCAACTAATGAAAAACTGTTTTTT. Translated: CASSTGTYATNEKLFF.

This clone has a handful of counts. The genes are TRBV7-6 and TRBJ2-2; possibly TRBD2 for D (5 bases). From germline, CDR1 is SGHVS and CDR2 FNYEAQ. The length of the CDR3 is 14 residues. V was clipped by 2 bases and J by 2 bases, with 6 bases between them. Written as DNA, the CDR3 is TGTGCCAGCAGCTTAACGGGAAACACCGGGGAGCTGTTTTTT. Protein product: CASSLTGNTGELFF. Supplemented by reference TRBV7-6 and TRBJ2-2, the full variable domain reads GAGVSQSPRYKVTKRGQDVALRCDPISGHVSLYWYRQALGQGPEFLTYFNYEAQQDKSGLPNDRFSAERPEGSISTLTIQRTEQRDSAMYRCASSLTGNTGELFFGEGSRLTVL.

This chain connects TRBV7-2 to TRBJ2-5, with TRBD2 as a possible D gene (6 bases). The CDR3 has 16 residues. Trimming took 0 bases from V and 5 from J, leaving 16 bases between them. Germline loops: CDR1 SGHTA, CDR2 FQGNSA. The CDR3 reads CASSLARGWAGETQYF. CDR3 DNA: TGTGCCAGCAGCTTAGCGAGAGGGTGGGCGGGGGAGACCCAGTACTTC.